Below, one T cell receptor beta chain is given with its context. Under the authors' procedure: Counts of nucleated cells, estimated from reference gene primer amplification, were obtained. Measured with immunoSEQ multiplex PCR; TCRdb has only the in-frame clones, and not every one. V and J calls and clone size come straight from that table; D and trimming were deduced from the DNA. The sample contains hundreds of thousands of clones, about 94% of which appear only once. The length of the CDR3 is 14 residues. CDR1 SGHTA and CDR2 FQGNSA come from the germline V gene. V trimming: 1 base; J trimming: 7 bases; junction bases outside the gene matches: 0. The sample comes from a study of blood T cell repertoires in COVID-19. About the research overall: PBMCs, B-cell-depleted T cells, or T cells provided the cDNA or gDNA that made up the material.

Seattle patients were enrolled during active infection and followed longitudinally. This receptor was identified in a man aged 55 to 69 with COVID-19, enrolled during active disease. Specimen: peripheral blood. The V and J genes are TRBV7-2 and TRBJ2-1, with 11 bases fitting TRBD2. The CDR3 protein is CASSLGLAGNEQFF. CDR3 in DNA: TGTGCCAGCAGCTTAGGACTAGCGGGAAATGAGCAGTTCTTC.